Below, 21 T cell receptor beta chains from the same sample are listed, as sequenced in a study of cytomegalovirus exposure and HLA in healthy donors. The PCR was carried out with 60 Vbeta primers and 13 Jbeta primers. Using immunoSEQ multiplex PCR, the repertoire was profiled, and TCRdb retains in-frame clones only, with some absent. There are 140,000 to 150,000 clones in the sample, with approximately 1% held by the top ten. The source material was PBMCs. All receptors come from a male donor in good health and CMV-seronegative.

This chain connects TRBV5-6 to TRBJ2-3; D is possibly TRBD1 (5 bases). V was cut by 1 base and J by 7 bases, with 22 bases left in between. Germline values: CDR1 SGHDT, CDR2 YYEEEE. This CDR3 contains 17 residues. CDR3 protein: CASSLWGGADHPNTQYF. The CDR3, as DNA: TGTGCCAGCAGCTTGTGGGGTGGGGCGGACCACCCTAATACGCAGTATTTT.

CDR3 sequence (DNA): TGTGCCACCAGCAGACCTTTGACAGGGTTGAACACTGAAGCTTTCTTT. Its translation: CATSRPLTGLNTEAFF. The chain recombines TRBV15 with TRBJ1-1; 7 nucleotides line up with TRBD1. Unmatched junction bases numbered 6, after V lost 2 bases and J lost 0 bases. In germline, CDR1 is LNHNV, CDR2 YYDKDF (reference sequence). CDR3 length: 16 amino acids.

Here the CDR3 DNA reads TGTGCCTGGAGTGCACTTGGACAGAGCAATCAGCCCCAGCATTTT. Translated: CAWSALGQSNQPQHF. The chain links TRBV30 to TRBJ1-5, with a tentative D call TRBD1 (6 bases). The CDR3 is made up of 15 amino acids. Trimming removed 1 base from V and 1 base from J, with 11 bases in between. Germline CDR1 and CDR2: GTSNPN and SVGIG (reference sequence).

CDR3 protein: CASSAGMRTEAFF. The CDR3 DNA follows: TGCGCCAGCAGCGCAGGGATGAGGACTGAAGCTTTCTTT. The rearrangement uses TRBV4-3 and TRBJ1-1; D is perhaps TRBD1 (5 bases). The germline gives CDR1 LGHNA, CDR2 YSLEER. The CDR3 has 13 amino acids. V shed 5 bases and J shed 5 bases, with 12 bases lying between them.

The chain joins TRBV9 to TRBJ1-1, with a tentative D call TRBD1 (6 bases). CDR1 and CDR2 (germline): SGDLS, YYNGEE. CDR3 size: 13 residues. Trimming removed 0 bases at V and 11 bases at J, with 14 bases between. The CDR3 sequence is CASSVGDTGGAFF. The CDR3 DNA follows: TGTGCCAGCAGCGTAGGGGACACCGGTGGGGCTTTCTTT.

The CDR3 nucleotides are TGCGCCAGCAGCTTGGGAGGGGGCGCGAGCTATGGCTACACCTTC. This sequence encodes CASSLGGGASYGYTF. The V and J genes are TRBV5-1 and TRBJ1-2, with TRBD1 identical over 7 bases. The trim removed 0 bases at V and 4 bases at J, leaving 6 bases unmatched. The V gene's germline CDR1 is SGHRS and CDR2 YFSETQ. The CDR3 runs 15 residues. The complete variable domain, with remaining parts taken from reference TRBV5-1 and TRBJ1-2, reads KAGVTQTPRYLIKTRGQQVTLSCSPISGHRSVSWYQQTPGQGLQFLFEYFSETQRNKGNFPGRFSGRQFSNSRSEMNVSTLELGDSALYLCASSLGGGASYGYTFGSGTRLTVV.

The V gene is TRBV5-1, the J gene TRBJ2-7; D might be TRBD2 (6 bases). The V and J ends lost 0 bases and 5 bases respectively, with 15 bases between them. The CDR3 covers 15 residues. CDR1 is SGHRS and CDR2 is YFSETQ in the germline V gene. In nucleotides, the CDR3 is TGCGCCAGCAGCTTGGCTTTCGGACTACCTAACGAGCAGTACTTC. Its translation: CASSLAFGLPNEQYF.

The rearrangement uses TRBV6-5 and TRBJ2-7; TRBD2 is a possible D gene (6 bases). The germline V gene has CDR1 MNHEY and CDR2 SVGAGI. Deletions cut 0 bases from V and 6 bases from J, with 18 bases between. CDR3 length: 16 amino acids. The CDR3 DNA sequence: TGTGCCAGCAGTTACTCTTCGGAGACTAGGGGCGGCGAGCAGTACTTC. Its translation: CASSYSSETRGGEQYF.

This chain uses TRBV28 with TRBJ2-1; 7 bases line up with TRBD1. Per the germline V gene, CDR1 is MDHEN and CDR2 is SYDVKM. V shed 6 bases and J 0 bases; nucleotides not matched to a gene: 14. The CDR3 runs to 18 residues. CDR3 coding DNA: TGTGCCAGCAGCTCACAGGGGACAGCGAGTCGCTCCTACAATGAGCAGTTCTTC. Protein: CASSSQGTASRSYNEQFF.

J is TRBJ1-1 and V is TRBV18; TRBD1 might be the D (5 bases). Germline loops: CDR1 KGHSH, CDR2 LQKENI. This CDR3 region has 15 residues. The V and J ends lost 1 base and 5 bases respectively, with 14 bases between them. The CDR3 DNA reads as TGTGCCAGCTCACCACGTTCGCAGGGTGGGACTGAAGCTTTCTTT. It yields the protein CASSPRSQGGTEAFF.

The rearrangement joins TRBV29-1 to TRBJ1-3; TRBD1 is a possible D gene (5 bases). V was shortened by 0 bases and J by 2 bases, with 14 bases between the two germline ends. Germline loops: CDR1 SQVTM, CDR2 ANQGSEA. The CDR3 loop spans 16 amino acids. Here the CDR3 DNA reads TGCAGCGTTGAAGAAGGGACTCACTCTGCTGGAAACACCATATATTTT. Translating gives CSVEEGTHSAGNTIYF. Full variable domain (missing parts from reference TRBV29-1 and TRBJ1-3): SAVISQKPSRDICQRGTSLTIQCQVDSQVTMMFWYRQQPGQSLTLIATANQGSEATYESGFVIDKFPISRPNLTFSTLTVSNMSPEDSSIYLCSVEEGTHSAGNTIYFGEGSWLTVV.

This chain uses TRBV9 with TRBJ2-7; TRBD2 agrees at 8 bases. V was pared by 3 bases and J by 7 bases, with 15 bases of the junction left unmatched. CDR3 length: 16 amino acids. Per the germline V gene, CDR1 is SGDLS and CDR2 is YYNGEE. CDR3 sequence (DNA): TGTGCCAGCAGCGCCCCCGGGGGGGAACGAAGGGGGGAGCAGTACTTC. Residues: CASSAPGGERRGEQYF.

The V gene is TRBV28, the J gene TRBJ2-1; 9 bases agree with TRBD2. V was pared by 5 bases and J by 6 bases, with 8 bases of the junction left unmatched. Germline CDR1 and CDR2: MDHEN and SYDVKM. This CDR3 spans 15 amino acids. The CDR3 spells CASSPAGGVSNEQFF. In nucleotides, the CDR3 is TGTGCCAGCAGTCCTGCGGGGGGGGTTTCCAATGAGCAGTTCTTC.

The chain has TRBV15 and TRBJ1-4; D unresolved. Germline V gene lookup returns CDR1 LNHNV and CDR2 YYDKDF (reference sequence). V dropped 8 bases and J dropped 5 bases, with 15 bases sitting between them. This CDR3 has 14 residues. The CDR3 DNA is TGTGCCACCGGACTCCGGAGCGGAAATGAAAAACTGTTTTTT. Protein: CATGLRSGNEKLFF.

The rearrangement joins TRBV2 to TRBJ2-7; weak D call: TRBD1 (5 bases). This CDR3 comprises 14 residues. CDR1 is SNHLY, CDR2 FYNNEI, per germline. V dropped 5 bases and J dropped 0 bases, with 11 bases sitting between them. The CDR3 DNA reads as TGTGCCAGCAGTATGGACACAAGCTCCTACGAGCAGTACTTC. It yields the protein CASSMDTSSYEQYF.

CDR3 sequence: CASKTGQGQSKTQYF. In nucleotides, the CDR3 is TGTGCCAGCAAGACGGGACAGGGGCAGTCAAAGACCCAGTACTTC. V is TRBV28 and J is TRBJ2-5, with 10 bases that match TRBD1. Trimming cost V 7 bases and J 6 bases; bases outside gene matches: 11. The germline V gene encodes CDR1 MDHEN and CDR2 SYDVKM. The CDR3 extends over 15 amino acids.

The V and J genes are TRBV5-1 and TRBJ1-1; TRBD1 matches at 7 bases. Losses at the gene ends were 0 bases for V and 7 bases for J; bases not matched to a gene: 6. The CDR3 extends over 14 amino acids. Germline-derived CDR1 and CDR2 are SGHRS and YFSETQ. CDR3 coding DNA: TGCGCCAGCAGCTTGGCGACAGGGAATGATGAAGCTTTCTTT. It translates to CASSLATGNDEAFF.

The rearrangement links TRBV4-3 to TRBJ1-1; D unclear. CDR1 is LGHNA, CDR2 YSLEER, per germline. The CDR3 is 15 amino acids. The V and J ends lost 4 bases and 1 base respectively, with 13 bases between them. The chain's CDR3 is CASSPSVSPNTEAFF. CDR3 coding DNA: TGCGCCAGCAGCCCCAGCGTGAGCCCGAACACTGAAGCTTTCTTT.

The chain is built from TRBV2 and TRBJ2-3; 12 bases agree with TRBD2. CDR3 length: 20 amino acids. The germline V gene encodes CDR1 SNHLY and CDR2 FYNNEI. The J segment lost 0 bases and the V segment lost 6 bases, leaving 16 bases of the junction unmatched. The CDR3: CASSARAGLAGQLSTDTQYF. As DNA, the CDR3 is TGTGCCAGCAGCGCCCGGGCAGGACTAGCGGGGCAATTGAGCACAGATACGCAGTATTTT.

The V call is TRBV18, the J call TRBJ2-5; TRBD1 might be the D (5 bases). CDR1 and CDR2 from the germline V gene are KGHSH and LQKENI. There are 12 residues in the CDR3. With 8 bases removed from V and 7 bases from J, the gap between germline ends came to 14 bases. The CDR3 region has the DNA TGTGCCAGCACACAAAAGACAGTGACCCAGTACTTC. Encoded protein: CASTQKTVTQYF.

The rearrangement joins TRBV7-9 to TRBJ1-4; no definite D call. The germline gives CDR1 SEHNR, CDR2 FQNEAQ (reference sequence). V lost 2 bases and J 15 bases, leaving 13 bases between the germline ends. This CDR3 comprises 12 residues. The CDR3 DNA reads as TGTGCCAGCAGCTTAATTCCGGGAGCGGTGTTTTTT. Amino acid sequence: CASSLIPGAVFF.